This TCR beta chain was profiled in a study of long-term antiretroviral therapy in people with HIV. Study-level information: The 2015 immediate-ART recommendation came about a decade after the earliest samples. Findings and caveats of the study: Controls had broader CDR3 length ranges than HIV repertoires did. Post-treatment diversity went higher with ART but stayed below transplant donor controls.

About this clone: Its antigen is unknown.

Held in samples before DNA extraction were roughly 0.9-11 million cryopreserved PBMC. Germline V CDR1 and CDR2: SGHRS, YFSETQ. CDR3 length: 14 residues. Trimming shortened V by 5 bases and J by 3 bases, and 15 bases separated the two germline ends. The authors ran the immunoSEQ assay, v3.0, at survey level. Sequencing used immunoSEQ multiplex PCR; TCRdb keeps in-frame clones, though not all of them. The sample has approximately 12,000 clones; roughly 79% are singletons. The J gene is TRBJ2-7, the V gene TRBV5-1; D may be TRBD2 (5 bases). This TCR derives from a woman in her 40s with HIV. This specimen was unsorted PBMCs, taken 0.8 years before starting antiretroviral therapy. The CDR3 is CASRESGNLYEQYF. The CDR3 nucleotides are TGCGCCAGCAGGGAGTCCGGGAACCTCTACGAGCAGTACTTC.